This entry features one T cell receptor (beta chain) sequence. The antigen remains unidentified. This sample was taken from a study of T cell repertoires in cytomegalovirus infection. Study-wide results and limits: Clonotypes of TCR beta that were HLA-C-restricted and CMV-specific dominated the ex vivo response.

TCRdb called the reads again in MiXCR, with one record for every CDR3 protein. The sample includes about 530,000 distinct CDR3 sequences, about a quarter of them seen just once. Sequencing was carried out using PBMCs. The origin of this receptor is a human donor in good health (CMV status not recorded). Some clones in this sample may be carry-over from other donors' samples.

Here the CDR3 reads CASNPVGINSPLHF. The CDR3 DNA sequence: TGTGCCAGCAACCCAGTGGGGATTAATTCACCCCTCCACTTT. This chain connects TRBV11-2 to TRBJ1-6; no clear D. CDR3 length equals 14 residues. Trimming removed 7 bases at V and 6 bases at J, with 13 bases between. Per the germline V gene, CDR1 is SGHAT and CDR2 is FQNNGV.